The clone carrying this T cell receptor (beta chain) occurred a few times. The record originates from a study of OX40 agonist ivuxolimab in advanced cancers. Measured with immunoSEQ multiplex PCR; TCRdb has only the in-frame clones, and not every one. The table records about 68,000 clones, around 86% of them present only once. This receptor was identified in an adult with an advanced solid tumor such as melanoma, head and neck, liver or kidney cancer. Source: CD4+ or CD8+ T cells sorted from blood, taken in a trial of the OX40 agonist ivuxolimab.

For the CDR3, the DNA is TGTGCCAGCTCACCAAGACAGGGGGCGAAGTCCGGGGAGCTGTTTTTT. This gives the protein CASSPRQGAKSGELFF. The V gene is TRBV18, the J gene TRBJ2-2; 10 bases agree with TRBD1. This CDR3 has 16 residues. The germline gives CDR1 KGHSH, CDR2 LQKENI. V lost 2 bases to trimming and J lost 6 bases; unmatched junction nucleotides: 6.